This entry lists 30 T cell receptor beta chains sequenced from one sample in a study of T-cell memory formation after mild COVID-19. TCRdb used MiXCR to reprocess the 5' RACE reads, holding one entry per CDR3 protein. The sample shows about 350,000 distinct CDR3 sequences, roughly 13% of them seen only once. The sequenced material came from PBMCs or a T cell subset sorted from them (not recorded which). Receptors were obtained from a man between 18 and 29 years old who had mild COVID-19 (a few samples of this study predate the infection). Cell type and time point are not known.

The chain recombines TRBV6-2 or TRBV6-3 with TRBJ1-2; D call uncertain. There are 16 residues in the CDR3. In germline, CDR1 is MNHEY, CDR2 SVGEGT. Deletions cut 2 bases from V and 0 bases from J, with 13 bases between. The CDR3 sequence is CASSYESPRANYGYTF. In DNA form, the CDR3 reads TGTGCCAGCAGTTACGAGTCCCCTCGGGCTAACTATGGCTACACCTTC.

This clonotype was recorded a few times. The chain combines TRBV11-2 with TRBJ2-7; D may be TRBD2 (6 bases). There are 14 residues in the CDR3. The V gene's germline CDR1 is SGHAT and CDR2 FQNNGV. For the CDR3, the DNA is TGTGCGACCCGCCTGGGGGGTAGCTCCTACGAGCAGTACTTC. The encoded protein is CATRLGGSSYEQYF. Complete variable domain (other parts from reference TRBV11-2 and TRBJ2-7): EAGVAQSPRYKIIEKRQSVAFWCNPISGHATLYWYQQILGQGPKLLIQFQNNGVVDDSQLPKDRFSAERLKGVDSTLKIQPAKLEDSAVYLCATRLGGSSYEQYFGPGTRLTVT.

This clonotype has more than one count but fewer than ten. The chain carries TRBV29-1 and TRBJ2-7; TRBD1 is a possible D gene (6 bases). From germline, CDR1 is SQVTM and CDR2 ANQGSEA. This CDR3 has 12 residues. The V end lost 6 bases, the J end lost 2 bases, and 11 bases lay between the germline ends. CDR3 nucleotides: TGCAGCGTCAGAACAGGGACCTACGAGCAGTACTTC. This encodes CSVRTGTYEQYF.

This clonotype has only a few counts. The V call is TRBV9, the J call TRBJ2-5; 9 nucleotides agree with TRBD2. CDR3 length: 16 amino acids. Germline CDR1 is SGDLS and CDR2 is YYNGEE. V shed 3 bases and J 5 bases; nucleotides not matched to a gene: 11. The CDR3 sequence: CASSDRSAGGGETQYF. CDR3 bases: TGTGCCAGCAGCGACCGCTCAGCGGGGGGTGGGGAGACCCAGTACTTC.

This clonotype was seen more than once but under ten times. The chain couples TRBV6-2 or TRBV6-3 to TRBJ1-5; D unresolved. This CDR3 is built from 14 residues. Germline CDR1 and CDR2: MNHEY and SVGEGT. V was pared by 7 bases and J by 0 bases, with 10 bases between. The CDR3 nucleotides read TGTGCCAGCATGACGGGATATAGCAATCAGCCCCAGCATTTT. Translation: CASMTGYSNQPQHF.

This clonotype was observed a handful of times. The gene calls are TRBV20-1 and TRBJ2-5, with 11 bases lining up with TRBD1. The CDR3 is 13 amino acids. CDR1 and CDR2 (germline): DFQATT, SNEGSKA (reference sequence). The CDR3 coding sequence is TGCAGCGCCAGGACAGGGGGCGAAGAGACCCAGTACTTC. It codes for CSARTGGEETQYF.

This clonotype was counted only a few times. This chain links TRBV6-2 or TRBV6-3 with TRBJ1-5, with D hard to call. CDR1 MNHEY and CDR2 SVGEGT come from the germline V gene. The CDR3 contains 13 residues. V gave up 6 bases and J gave up 4 bases, with 10 bases separating them. The CDR3 here is CASRWTDNQPQHF. The CDR3 coding sequence is TGTGCCAGCAGGTGGACGGATAATCAGCCCCAGCATTTT.

This clonotype showed up just a few times. The chain joins TRBV6-2 or TRBV6-3 to TRBJ2-7, with TRBD2 as a possible D gene (7 bases). Looked up from germline, CDR1 is MNHEY and CDR2 is SVGEGT. Trimming stripped 7 bases from V and 6 bases from J, with 19 bases between. This CDR3 is built from 14 residues. CDR3 protein: CASKEGGAGGEQYV. The CDR3, as DNA: TGTGCCAGCAAAGAAGGGGGGGCCGGAGGCGAGCAGTACGTC.

V gene TRBV11-2 combines with J gene TRBJ1-1; D uncertain. This CDR3 comprises 16 residues. Germline CDR1 reads SGHAT; CDR2 reads FQNNGV. V was shortened by 5 bases and J by 1 base, with 17 bases between the two germline ends. CDR3 region: CASSPPRGGWNTEAFF. In DNA, the CDR3 is TGTGCCAGCAGCCCCCCCCGGGGTGGTTGGAACACTGAAGCTTTCTTT.

The chain joins TRBV4-2 to TRBJ1-5; D unresolved. The CDR3 consists of 14 residues. Trimming took off 6 bases at V and 1 base at J, with 10 bases between the two ends. The germline V gene has CDR1 LGHNA and CDR2 YNFKEQ. The CDR3 DNA is TGTGCCAGCAGAAACCTGTGGAGCAATCAGCCCCAGCATTTT. As protein: CASRNLWSNQPQHF.

This chain connects TRBV6-1 to TRBJ2-6; a weak D match, TRBD1 (7 bases). The germline V gene has CDR1 MNHNS and CDR2 SASEGT. This CDR3 is 18 amino acids long. V lost 7 bases to trimming and J lost 0 bases, with 19 bases between them. The chain's CDR3 is CASTDRGTAYSGANVLTF. CDR3 DNA: TGTGCCAGCACAGACCGCGGGACAGCCTACTCTGGGGCCAACGTCCTGACTTTC.

This clonotype was seen more than once but under ten times. The V call is TRBV12-3 or TRBV12-4, the J call TRBJ1-4, with no clear D. The CDR3 extends over 13 amino acids. V gave up 3 bases and J gave up 8 bases, with 10 bases separating them. CDR3 sequence: CASSLGEGEKLFF. The DNA for the CDR3 is TGTGCCAGCAGTTTGGGTGAAGGGGAAAAACTGTTTTTT.

V usage is TRBV5-1 and J usage is TRBJ2-7, with 8 bases that match TRBD1. The CDR3 is 14 residues long. The junction had 4 bases not matched to a gene; V was cut back by 1 base and J by 4 bases. Germline CDR1 SGHRS, CDR2 YFSETQ. CDR3 DNA: TGCGCCAGCAGCTTGCTTTGGGACAGGTACGAGCAGTACTTC. This translates into CASSLLWDRYEQYF.

This clonotype was seen only a few times. This chain joins TRBV30 and TRBJ2-5, with D perhaps assigned TRBD1 or TRBD2 (6 bases each). This CDR3 has 11 residues. The germline V gene has CDR1 GTSNPN and CDR2 SVGIG (reference sequence). Trimming stripped 3 bases from V and 7 bases from J, with 9 bases between. CDR3 DNA: TGTGCCTGGAGCGAGGGGGGGACCCAGTACTTC. This codes for CAWSEGGTQYF.

The chain recombines TRBV18 with TRBJ1-3; 9 nucleotides match TRBD1. The CDR3 spans 15 residues. Germline lookup yields CDR1 KGHSH and CDR2 LQKENI. The ends lost 4 bases at V and 4 bases at J; junction bases unmatched: 5. The CDR3 DNA sequence: TGTGCCAGCTCACGGGACAGGGCCTCAGGAAACACCATATATTTT. It codes for CASSRDRASGNTIYF. Looking up the rest from reference TRBV18 and TRBJ1-3 gives the full variable domain: NAGVMQNPRHLVRRRGQEARLRCSPMKGHSHVYWYRQLPEEGLKFMVYLQKENIIDESGMPKERFSAEFPKEGPSILRIQQVVRGDSAAYFCASSRDRASGNTIYFGEGSWLTVV.

The V gene is TRBV6-5, the J gene TRBJ1-1; 7 bases fit TRBD1. Germline V gene lookup returns CDR1 MNHEY and CDR2 SVGAGI. Trimming removed 5 bases from V and 4 bases from J; junction bases left unmatched: 10. This CDR3 region has 15 residues. The CDR3 sequence is CASSRGTAPRTEAFF. The CDR3 DNA reads TGTGCCAGCAGTCGAGGGACAGCCCCGCGCACTGAAGCTTTCTTT.

V and J are TRBV30 and TRBJ2-7; D might be TRBD1 (8 bases). V gave up 2 bases and J gave up 4 bases, with 12 bases separating them. In germline, CDR1 is GTSNPN, CDR2 SVGIG (reference sequence). This CDR3 has 13 amino acids. The CDR3 here is CAWSKQGGYEQYF. Written as DNA, the CDR3 is TGTGCCTGGAGTAAACAGGGGGGGTACGAGCAGTACTTC.

This clonotype was observed at least ten times. The genes are TRBV5-1 and TRBJ2-2; 7 bases are shared with TRBD2. V was pared by 4 bases and J by 5 bases, with 14 bases of the junction left unmatched. The germline gives CDR1 SGHRS, CDR2 YFSETQ. The CDR3 is 17 amino acids. The CDR3 DNA is TGCGCCAGCAGCCGCTCTCTAAGCGGGGCAGGGACCGGGGAGCTGTTTTTT. Translation: CASSRSLSGAGTGELFF.

This sequence joins TRBV4-1 and TRBJ1-1; D might be TRBD1 (5 bases). Germline lookup yields CDR1 MGHRA and CDR2 YSYEKL. Deletions cut 0 bases from V and 5 bases from J, with 16 bases between. The CDR3 is 16 residues long. CDR3 coding DNA: TGCGCCAGCAGCCAAGATCTTTCCAGGGTAACGACTGAAGCTTTCTTT. Translated, it gives CASSQDLSRVTTEAFF.

The chain uses TRBV10-3 and TRBJ2-3, with TRBD1 matching 8 bases. V trimming: 7 bases; J trimming: 10 bases; junction bases outside the gene matches: 4. CDR3 size: 11 residues. The germline V gene encodes CDR1 ENHRY and CDR2 SYGVKD. The CDR3 sequence: CAINGQGAQYF. Here the CDR3 DNA reads TGTGCCATCAACGGACAGGGAGCGCAGTATTTT.

This clonotype was counted only a few times. The CDR3 nucleotides are TGTGCCAGCAGCTTAGGGCCAGGGGTCGCTAATGAAAAACTGTTTTTT. Residues: CASSLGPGVANEKLFF. The chain joins TRBV7-2 to TRBJ1-4; possibly TRBD1 for D (6 bases). Per germline, CDR1 SGHTA and CDR2 FQGNSA. The CDR3 loop spans 16 amino acids. Trimming took 1 base from V and 3 from J, leaving 12 bases between them.

This clonotype was observed a handful of times. This sequence joins TRBV11-1 and TRBJ2-1; D is perhaps TRBD2 (6 bases). CDR1 and CDR2 from the germline V gene are SGHAT and FQDESV (reference sequence). This CDR3 has 13 residues. The ends were cut back, 6 bases at V and 5 bases at J, with 11 bases in the middle. The CDR3 is CASRRPSDNEQFF. For the CDR3, the DNA is TGTGCCAGCAGGAGACCTAGCGACAATGAGCAGTTCTTC.

This clonotype was seen a handful of times. The chain couples TRBV20-1 to TRBJ1-5; D remains ambiguous. The length of the CDR3 is 13 residues. Per the germline V gene, CDR1 is DFQATT and CDR2 is SNEGSKA (reference sequence). V lost 3 bases, J lost 6 bases, and 12 bases lay in between. The chain's CDR3 is CSAREREGQPQHF. The CDR3 DNA is TGCAGTGCTAGGGAACGTGAGGGTCAGCCCCAGCATTTT.

This clonotype showed up just a few times. The V and J genes are TRBV11-1 and TRBJ2-3; possibly TRBD1 for D (5 bases). Trimming stripped 2 bases from V and 2 bases from J, with 20 bases between. This CDR3 comprises 18 residues. The V gene's germline CDR1 is SGHAT and CDR2 FQDESV (reference sequence). The DNA for the CDR3 is TGTGCCAGCAGCTTATACAGGCGTACACCGACGTCCACAGATACGCAGTATTTT. Translating gives CASSLYRRTPTSTDTQYF.

The chain joins TRBV29-1 to TRBJ1-1; 8 nucleotides line up with TRBD1. With V trimmed by 6 bases and J by 1 base, 7 bases remained unmatched. Germline CDR1 reads SQVTM; CDR2 reads ANQGSEA. The CDR3 is 14 amino acids. CDR3 sequence: CSVTPQGANTEAFF. In DNA form, the CDR3 reads TGCAGCGTAACTCCCCAGGGGGCGAACACTGAAGCTTTCTTT.

This clonotype was seen a handful of times. The chain combines TRBV20-1 with TRBJ2-7, with TRBD1 identical over 7 bases. Trimming at V came to 2 bases and at J to 5 bases, leaving 9 bases not matched to a gene. The V gene's germline CDR1 is DFQATT and CDR2 SNEGSKA (reference sequence). The CDR3 covers 14 residues. CDR3 sequence: CSARTNRGWDEQYV. The CDR3 DNA reads as TGCAGTGCTAGAACCAACAGGGGATGGGACGAGCAGTACGTC.

In its sample, this clonotype was seen a few times. The rearrangement joins TRBV15 to TRBJ1-1; tentative D call: TRBD1 (5 bases). Germline CDR1 LNHNV, CDR2 YYDKDF (reference sequence). Trimming left V 2 bases short and J 12 bases short, with 16 bases between. This CDR3 region has 13 residues. CDR3 loop: CATSRYRAGGSFF. CDR3 nucleotide sequence: TGTGCCACCAGCAGATATCGGGCTGGGGGGTCTTTCTTT.

The chain carries TRBV24-1 and TRBJ2-1, with D perhaps TRBD2 (7 bases). The CDR3 sequence is 16 residues long. Per the germline V gene, CDR1 is KGHDR and CDR2 is SFDVKD. With 1 base removed from V and 5 bases from J, the gap between germline ends came to 14 bases. CDR3 in DNA: TGTGCCACCAGTGATTTCGGGGTAGGGGGGGACAATGAGCAGTTCTTC. The encoded protein is CATSDFGVGGDNEQFF.

V and J are TRBV12-3 or TRBV12-4 and TRBJ2-3; D not resolved. With 3 bases removed from V and 2 bases from J, the gap between germline ends came to 9 bases. The CDR3 is 14 residues long. The CDR3 bases are TGTGCCAGCAGTTTTGTGCAGCCCACAGATACGCAGTATTTT. This codes for CASSFVQPTDTQYF.

The CDR3 region is CASSSRRISSTDTQYF. As DNA, the CDR3 is TGTGCCAGCAGCTCCCGACGGATTTCTAGCACAGATACGCAGTATTTT. V usage is TRBV7-2 and J usage is TRBJ2-3; no firm D call. This CDR3 is 16 amino acids long. CDR1 is SGHTA, CDR2 FQGNSA, per germline. Trimming removed 4 bases from V and 0 bases from J, with 14 bases in between.